This passage covers 24 T cell receptor beta chains from one sample sequenced in a study of identical twins. TCRdb independently ran MiXCR on the 5' RACE reads; one entry per CDR3 protein. The sample yields around 470,000 distinct CDR3 sequences, around 14% seen once. These data also featured in a second study, about yellow fever vaccine responses in identical twins.

The sample taken for sequencing was CD4+ T cells sorted from blood. These receptor sequences come from a woman aged 18-29 years in good health.

In this sample, this clonotype turned up many times. The chain recombines TRBV24-1 with TRBJ2-2; D gene unclear. Germline V gene sequence: CDR1 KGHDR, CDR2 SFDVKD. Trimming pared 9 bases from V and 4 bases from J, leaving 8 bases between. The CDR3 extends over 12 amino acids. The DNA for the CDR3 is TGTGCCACCGCCGCTGCCACCGGGGAGCTGTTTTTT. It yields the protein CATAAATGELFF.

V usage is TRBV7-9 and J usage is TRBJ1-6; D is unresolved. CDR3 length: 16 amino acids. Trimming shortened V by 8 bases and J by 3 bases, and 17 bases separated the two germline ends. Germline V CDR1 and CDR2: SEHNR, FQNEAQ (reference sequence). In nucleotides, the CDR3 is TGTGCCAGCGGCACGCTCGAAACTCTCTATAATTCACCCCTCCACTTT. The encoded protein is CASGTLETLYNSPLHF. The whole variable domain, filled in from reference TRBV7-9 and TRBJ1-6, reads DTGVSQNPRHKITKRGQNVTFRCDPISEHNRLYWYRQTLGQGPEFLTYFQNEAQLEKSRLLSDRFSAERPKGSFSTLEIQRTEQGDSAMYLCASGTLETLYNSPLHFGNGTRLTVT.

The chain links TRBV20-1 to TRBJ1-2; no clear D. Trimming took 3 bases from V and 1 from J, leaving 9 bases between them. CDR1 and CDR2 from the germline V gene are DFQATT and SNEGSKA (reference sequence). The CDR3 length is 13 residues. The CDR3 region has the DNA TGCAGTGCTAGTTGGAGAATTAACTATGGCTACACCTTC. It translates to CSASWRINYGYTF.

The chain links TRBV19 to TRBJ2-1, with D hard to call. There are 11 residues in the CDR3. Per germline, CDR1 LNHDA and CDR2 SQIVND (reference sequence). V was cut by 2 bases and J by 13 bases, with 9 bases left in between. As DNA, the CDR3 is TGTGCCAGTAGTATACCGGGCTTTCAGTTCTTC. It yields the protein CASSIPGFQFF.

This clonotype has more than one count but fewer than ten. The chain links TRBV6-1 to TRBJ2-7, with TRBD1 matching 9 bases. CDR1 and CDR2 (germline): MNHNS, SASEGT. The CDR3 length is 15 residues. V shed 3 bases, J shed 4 bases, and the junction held 7 bases outside the gene matches. The CDR3 region has the DNA TGTGCCAGCAGTGAGGACAGGGGAAGGACGTACGAGCAGTACTTC. Protein product: CASSEDRGRTYEQYF.

This clonotype came up many times. The chain joins TRBV10-3 to TRBJ2-1, with 9 bases aligning to TRBD2. The J segment lost 5 bases and the V segment lost 6 bases, leaving 5 bases of the junction unmatched. CDR1 ENHRY and CDR2 SYGVKD come from the germline V gene. The CDR3 extends over 14 amino acids. As DNA, the CDR3 is TGTGCCATCAGGGGACTAGCCCCAAACAATGAGCAGTTCTTC. As protein: CAIRGLAPNNEQFF.

The gene calls are TRBV20-1 and TRBJ2-7, with 9 bases fitting TRBD2. Trimming took 1 base from V and 6 from J; bases not matched to a gene: 7. The germline V gene encodes CDR1 DFQATT and CDR2 SNEGSKA (reference sequence). CDR3 size: 14 residues. The CDR3 nucleotides are TGCAGTGCTAGAGTCTCGGGTAGCGGGAGCGAGCAGTACTTC. Encoded protein: CSARVSGSGSEQYF.

The V call is TRBV18, the J call TRBJ2-7; 7 nucleotides match TRBD1. The germline V gene encodes CDR1 KGHSH and CDR2 LQKENI. This CDR3 has 15 amino acids. V trimming: 2 bases; J trimming: 2 bases; junction bases outside the gene matches: 6. The CDR3 region has the DNA TGTGCCAGCTCACCAAGAGGACAGGAGACCTACGAGCAGTACTTC. Protein: CASSPRGQETYEQYF.

This sequence joins TRBV7-2 and TRBJ2-1; possibly TRBD1 for D (6 bases). V shed 6 bases and J shed 6 bases, with 18 bases lying between them. CDR1 is SGHTA, CDR2 FQGNSA, per germline. The CDR3 is 15 amino acids. CDR3 nucleotide sequence: TGTGCCAGCAGATCAAGAGGGGGTTGGGGCAATGAGCAGTTCTTC. Amino acid sequence: CASRSRGGWGNEQFF.

The CDR3 reads CASSLTAGGTYEQYF. The CDR3, as DNA: TGTGCCAGCTCACTTACGGCGGGAGGTACCTACGAGCAGTACTTC. The rearrangement uses TRBV18 and TRBJ2-7; 8 nucleotides agree with TRBD2. Germline assignment: CDR1 KGHSH and CDR2 LQKENI. The CDR3 has 15 amino acids. The V gene end was trimmed by 4 bases and the J gene end by 2 bases; junction bases not matched to a gene: 7.

The chain carries TRBV7-2 and TRBJ2-7, with TRBD2 identical over 7 bases. The junction had 13 bases not matched to a gene; V was cut back by 5 bases and J by 3 bases. This CDR3 is built from 16 residues. Germline-derived CDR1 and CDR2 are SGHTA and FQGNSA. In DNA, the CDR3 is TGTGCCAGCAGCGGCCGGGGGGTCCCCCCCGTCTACGAGCAGTACTTC. Amino acids: CASSGRGVPPVYEQYF.

This clonotype was detected a few times. The rearrangement links TRBV28 to TRBJ2-5; TRBD1 matches at 10 bases. The CDR3 loop spans 15 amino acids. Germline V CDR1 and CDR2: MDHEN, SYDVKM. V dropped 4 bases and J dropped 1; count of bases not matched to a gene: 3. CDR3 in amino acids: CASSSRTGGQETQYF. The CDR3 nucleotides are TGTGCCAGCAGTTCTCGGACAGGGGGCCAAGAGACCCAGTACTTC.

The table lists this clonotype with many counts. The V gene is TRBV7-6, the J gene TRBJ2-3; D possibly corresponds to TRBD2 (6 bases). V shed 5 bases and J shed 4 bases, with 10 bases lying between them. Germline CDR1 SGHVS, CDR2 FNYEAQ. The CDR3 consists of 13 residues. CDR3 sequence reads: CASSHWEADTQYF. The CDR3 nucleotides read TGTGCCAGCAGCCACTGGGAGGCAGATACGCAGTATTTT.

V gene TRBV11-2 combines with J gene TRBJ2-3; 9 bases align to TRBD1. The trim removed 5 bases at V and 4 bases at J, leaving 7 bases unmatched. CDR3 length equals 15 residues. Per the germline V gene, CDR1 is SGHAT and CDR2 is FQNNGV. This CDR3 is CASSTYRGLADTQYF. The DNA for the CDR3 is TGTGCCAGCAGCACATACAGGGGGCTAGCAGATACGCAGTATTTT. The full variable domain, in which reference TRBV11-2 and TRBJ2-3 provide the parts outside the CDR3, is EAGVAQSPRYKIIEKRQSVAFWCNPISGHATLYWYQQILGQGPKLLIQFQNNGVVDDSQLPKDRFSAERLKGVDSTLKIQPAKLEDSAVYLCASSTYRGLADTQYFGPGTRLTVL.

The CDR3 DNA is TGTGCCAGCAGTTTATACAGGGGGGGAAACAATGAGCAGTTCTTC. Its translation: CASSLYRGGNNEQFF. The chain recombines TRBV28 with TRBJ2-1; tentatively, D is TRBD1 (8 bases). Trimming removed 1 base at V and 5 bases at J, with 12 bases between. Germline V gene lookup returns CDR1 MDHEN and CDR2 SYDVKM. There are 15 residues in the CDR3.

The chain uses TRBV7-2 and TRBJ2-1, with D possibly TRBD2 on 5 matching bases. Germline V gene data show CDR1 as SGHTA and CDR2 as FQGNSA. The CDR3 is 11 residues long. Trimming stripped 5 bases from V and 11 bases from J, with 10 bases between. In DNA form, the CDR3 reads TGTGCCAGCAGCACCTTCGGGAAGCAGTTCTTC. This translates into CASSTFGKQFF.

The chain recombines TRBV7-9 with TRBJ2-5; D is perhaps TRBD1 (5 bases). V was trimmed by 0 bases and J by 7 bases, leaving 12 bases between them. CDR1 and CDR2 from the germline V gene are SEHNR and FQNEAQ (reference sequence). CDR3 length: 14 residues. This chain's CDR3 is CASSLAGRKGTQYF. The CDR3 DNA reads as TGTGCCAGCAGCTTAGCGGGGCGCAAGGGGACCCAGTACTTC.

This chain joins TRBV27 and TRBJ2-1; TRBD2 matches at 7 bases. J lost 0 bases, V lost 5 bases, and 7 bases had no gene match. Germline CDR1 reads MNHEY; CDR2 reads SMNVEV (reference sequence). This CDR3 spans 16 amino acids. The CDR3 here is CASSALGGSSYNEQFF. For the CDR3, the DNA is TGTGCCAGCAGTGCCCTCGGCGGGAGCTCCTACAATGAGCAGTTCTTC.

This sequence joins TRBV6-1 and TRBJ1-1, with unresolved D. The CDR3 runs to 10 residues. CDR1 is MNHNS, CDR2 SASEGT, per germline. Trimming took off 8 bases at V and 8 bases at J, with 9 bases between the two ends. This CDR3 reads CASRASEAFF. The CDR3 DNA follows: TGTGCCAGCCGGGCGTCCGAAGCTTTCTTT.

The chain links TRBV12-3 or TRBV12-4 to TRBJ2-2; tentative D call: TRBD2 (5 bases). The CDR3 has 15 amino acids. With 4 bases removed from V and 4 bases from J, the gap between germline ends came to 13 bases. CDR3 DNA sequence: TGTGCCAGCAGTTCCTTACCAGAGGGCACCGGGGAGCTGTTTTTT. Its protein product is CASSSLPEGTGELFF.

The genes are TRBV20-1 and TRBJ2-3, with D perhaps matching TRBD2 (6 bases). Germline V gives CDR1 DFQATT, CDR2 SNEGSKA (reference sequence). Trimming shortened V by 6 bases and J by 1 base, and 8 bases separated the two germline ends. The CDR3 is made up of 12 amino acids. CDR3 DNA: TGCAGTGCAACGGGGGGCACAGATACGCAGTATTTT. This translates into CSATGGTDTQYF.

This clonotype was counted a few times. This chain connects TRBV6-1 to TRBJ2-5; 7 positions match TRBD2. CDR1 is MNHNS, CDR2 SASEGT, per germline. The CDR3 runs 14 residues. The trim removed 5 bases at V and 5 bases at J, leaving 8 bases unmatched. CDR3 loop: CASSLTSEKETQYF. The CDR3 DNA follows: TGTGCCAGCAGTCTAACTAGCGAGAAGGAGACCCAGTACTTC.

This clonotype was detected only a few times. For the CDR3, the DNA is TGCAGTGCTTCGGGACAGGGGGCAGTCGAGCAGTACTTC. Translated, it gives CSASGQGAVEQYF. The gene calls are TRBV20-1 and TRBJ2-7; the match to TRBD1 covers 12 bases. V lost 5 bases, J lost 6 bases, and 5 bases stayed unmatched. CDR1 is DFQATT, CDR2 SNEGSKA, per germline (reference sequence). This CDR3 comprises 13 residues.

This chain links TRBV5-5 with TRBJ2-2; no reliable D call. The CDR3 loop spans 16 amino acids. V was trimmed by 0 bases and J by 6 bases, leaving 15 bases between them. CDR1 SGHKS and CDR2 YYEKEE come from the germline V gene (reference sequence). The CDR3 region is CASSLAPGGQAGELFF. DNA of the CDR3: TGTGCCAGCAGCTTGGCCCCTGGTGGGCAGGCCGGGGAGCTGTTTTTT.